Shown below are 24 T cell receptor beta chains from a single sample sequenced in a study of blood T cell repertoires in COVID-19. The method was immunoSEQ multiplex PCR; TCRdb's version includes in-frame clones alone and lacks a portion of them. The profile shows approximately 220,000 clones, around four fifths of them singletons. Sequenced material: PBMCs or T cells enriched from blood (not recorded which). These receptors all come from a woman between 45 and 65 years old who had been exposed to COVID-19.

The rearrangement joins TRBV2 to TRBJ1-1, with D perhaps matching TRBD1 (6 bases). Germline V gene data show CDR1 as SNHLY and CDR2 as FYNNEI. V lost 3 bases, J lost 5 bases, and 13 bases lay in between. CDR3 length: 14 residues. The CDR3 loop reads CASSENRVRTEAFF. CDR3 nucleotide sequence: TGTGCCAGCAGTGAGAACAGGGTCAGAACTGAAGCTTTCTTT.

The V call is TRBV9, the J call TRBJ2-3; 7 bases align to TRBD2. With V trimmed by 4 bases and J by 3 bases, 8 bases remained unmatched. CDR3 length: 15 residues. The germline gives CDR1 SGDLS, CDR2 YYNGEE. CDR3 nucleotide sequence: TGTGCCAGCAGCACCCGCACTAGCGCGACAGATACGCAGTATTTT. Protein sequence: CASSTRTSATDTQYF.

The V call is TRBV4-2, the J call TRBJ2-2; D possibly corresponds to TRBD1 (5 bases). CDR1 and CDR2 from the germline V gene are LGHNA and YNFKEQ. V gave up 3 bases and J gave up 7 bases, with 12 bases separating them. This CDR3 is built from 14 residues. The CDR3 coding sequence is TGTGCCAGCAGCCAGGCAGGGCCGATCGGGGAGCTGTTTTTT. It is translated as CASSQAGPIGELFF.

The rearrangement uses TRBV27 and TRBJ1-1; the D is unclear. The CDR3 loop spans 16 amino acids. Germline lookup yields CDR1 MNHEY and CDR2 SMNVEV (reference sequence). Trimming pared 2 bases from V and 4 bases from J, leaving 17 bases between. The DNA of the CDR3 is TGTGCCAGCAGTTTACGAAGCGACCGCCACCCCACTGAAGCTTTCTTT. It codes for CASSLRSDRHPTEAFF.

The chain uses TRBV5-1 and TRBJ2-3; 7 bases are a match to TRBD1. The CDR3 is made up of 15 amino acids. J gave up 1 base and V 2 bases, and 4 bases lay outside the gene matches. Per the germline V gene, CDR1 is SGHRS and CDR2 is YFSETQ. This chain's CDR3 is CASSFKGAGTDTQYF. As DNA, the CDR3 is TGCGCCAGCAGCTTTAAGGGGGCCGGCACAGATACGCAGTATTTT.

The V gene is TRBV19, the J gene TRBJ1-3; 7 nucleotides match TRBD1. Germline V CDR1 and CDR2: LNHDA, SQIVND (reference sequence). J was trimmed by 4 bases and V by 8 bases; bases with no gene match: 8. The CDR3 runs 14 residues. In DNA form, the CDR3 reads TGTGCCAGTGAGAGGGGGCTTGGCGGAAACACCATATATTTT. This sequence encodes CASERGLGGNTIYF.

This chain uses TRBV7-9 with TRBJ1-1; 7 bases are a match to TRBD1. The germline CDR1 and CDR2 sequences are SEHNR and FQNEAQ (reference sequence). Losses at the gene ends were 10 bases for V and 5 bases for J; bases not matched to a gene: 13. The CDR3 extends over 14 amino acids. This CDR3 is CATKRTGVLTEAFF. In DNA form, the CDR3 reads TGTGCCACTAAACGTACAGGGGTATTAACTGAAGCTTTCTTT. Using reference TRBV7-9 and TRBJ1-1 for the parts outside the CDR3, the full variable domain is DTGVSQNPRHKITKRGQNVTFRCDPISEHNRLYWYRQTLGQGPEFLTYFQNEAQLEKSRLLSDRFSAERPKGSFSTLEIQRTEQGDSAMYLCATKRTGVLTEAFFGQGTRLTVV.

V and J are TRBV11-2 and TRBJ1-5; 7 bases agree with TRBD1. Per germline, CDR1 SGHAT and CDR2 FQNNGV. There are 17 residues in the CDR3. V was pared by 7 bases and J by 0 bases, with 12 bases of the junction left unmatched. This CDR3 reads CASTLTPDRVSNQPQHF. In DNA form, the CDR3 reads TGTGCCAGCACCCTTACCCCCGACAGGGTTAGCAATCAGCCCCAGCATTTT.

This chain joins TRBV28 and TRBJ1-4; 7 nucleotides match TRBD1. Unmatched junction bases numbered 13, after V lost 5 bases and J lost 4 bases. The CDR3 is made up of 17 amino acids. From germline, CDR1 is MDHEN and CDR2 SYDVKM. The chain's CDR3 is CASSLLSPGQSNEKLFF. Here the CDR3 DNA reads TGTGCCAGCAGTCTTCTTTCCCCGGGACAGAGTAATGAAAAACTGTTTTTT.

This sequence joins TRBV21-1 and TRBJ1-5. TRBV21-1 represents a pseudogene. This CDR3 has 13 amino acids. CDR3 in amino acids: CASIVLTLRPQHF. The CDR3 nucleotides are TGTGCCAGCATTGTGCTGACTCTGCGGCCCCAGCATTTT.

V gene TRBV25-1 combines with J gene TRBJ1-6; D is unresolved. Trimming took 5 bases from V and 0 from J, leaving 5 bases between them. Germline V lookup: CDR1 MGHDK, CDR2 SYGVNS. This CDR3 comprises 14 residues. The CDR3 nucleotides read TGTGCCAGCAGTTTGAGCTCCTATAATTCACCCCTCCACTTT. Amino acid sequence: CASSLSSYNSPLHF.

This chain connects TRBV2 to TRBJ2-6, with a weak D call TRBD1 (6 bases). The V and J ends lost 4 bases and 0 bases respectively, with 13 bases between them. The CDR3 spans 17 residues. Germline V gene data show CDR1 as SNHLY and CDR2 as FYNNEI. CDR3 coding DNA: TGTGCCAGCAGTGGTAACAGGGCGATCTCTGGGGCCAACGTCCTGACTTTC. Translating it yields CASSGNRAISGANVLTF. Using reference TRBV2 and TRBJ2-6 for the parts outside the CDR3, the full variable domain is EPEVTQTPSHQVTQMGQEVILRCVPISNHLYFYWYRQILGQKVEFLVSFYNNEISEKSEIFDDQFSVERPDGSNFTLKIRSTKLEDSAMYFCASSGNRAISGANVLTFGAGSRLTVL.

V is TRBV9 and J is TRBJ2-7, with D possibly being TRBD1 (7 bases). Per the germline V gene, CDR1 is SGDLS and CDR2 is YYNGEE. This CDR3 contains 15 residues. V lost 0 bases and J lost 0, with 10 bases in between. The CDR3, as DNA: TGTGCCAGCAGCGTAGGGGGGGACAGCTCCTACGAGCAGTACTTC. Translating it yields CASSVGGDSSYEQYF.

This clone was observed once. The genes are TRBV5-1 and TRBJ2-3; maybe TRBD2 (7 bases). The V end was cut by 0 bases, the J end by 7 bases, with 18 bases between. CDR1 is SGHRS, CDR2 YFSETQ, per germline. The CDR3 is 16 amino acids. DNA of the CDR3: TGCGCCAGCAGCTTGGCCGGGGCGGGGGCGGCCTATACGCAGTATTTT. It translates to CASSLAGAGAAYTQYF. The variable domain in full, with the rest retrieved from reference TRBV5-1 and TRBJ2-3, is KAGVTQTPRYLIKTRGQQVTLSCSPISGHRSVSWYQQTPGQGLQFLFEYFSETQRNKGNFPGRFSGRQFSNSRSEMNVSTLELGDSALYLCASSLAGAGAAYTQYFGPGTRLTVL.

This clone was recorded a few times. The rearrangement links TRBV30 to TRBJ1-2; 8 bases fit TRBD1. After removal of 8 bases from V and 7 bases from J, the junction contained 12 bases not matched to a gene. In germline, CDR1 is GTSNPN, CDR2 SVGIG (reference sequence). The CDR3 loop spans 13 amino acids. The CDR3 reads CARGDRGEAGYTF. CDR3 DNA sequence: TGTGCCAGGGGCGACAGGGGAGAGGCTGGCTACACCTTC.

This chain links TRBV19 with TRBJ2-1, with 12 bases aligning to TRBD2. Trimming cost V 8 bases and J 7 bases; bases outside gene matches: 6. Germline V lookup: CDR1 LNHDA, CDR2 SQIVND (reference sequence). The CDR3 covers 14 residues. This CDR3 is CASSSGGVGNEQFF. CDR3 in DNA: TGTGCCAGTTCTAGCGGGGGGGTAGGGAATGAGCAGTTCTTC.

The V and J genes are TRBV13 and TRBJ1-1, with D possibly matching TRBD1 (5 bases). Germline CDR1 PRHDT, CDR2 FYEKMQ (reference sequence). The ends were cut back, 1 base at V and 2 bases at J, with 11 bases in the middle. CDR3 length: 15 amino acids. The CDR3 DNA reads as TGTGCCAGCAGCTTAGTTCAGGGAGGAAACACTGAAGCTTTCTTT. This encodes CASSLVQGGNTEAFF.

The chain couples TRBV7-9 to TRBJ1-1, with unresolved D. The CDR3 loop spans 12 amino acids. Trimming took 9 bases from V and 5 from J, leaving 13 bases between them. CDR1 SEHNR and CDR2 FQNEAQ come from the germline V gene (reference sequence). CDR3: CASFGERTEAFF. The CDR3 DNA sequence: TGTGCCAGTTTCGGGGAGAGAACTGAAGCTTTCTTT.

The chain is built from TRBV25-1 and TRBJ2-1; TRBD2 matches at 8 bases. The J segment lost 5 bases and the V segment lost 5 bases, leaving 8 bases of the junction unmatched. The CDR3 extends over 15 amino acids. Germline V gene sequence: CDR1 MGHDK, CDR2 SYGVNS. The CDR3 bases are TGTGCCAGCAGTTCCCGGGGGGGCTTTAACAATGAGCAGTTCTTC. Translated, it gives CASSSRGGFNNEQFF.

The chain carries TRBV5-1 and TRBJ2-7; D is possibly TRBD2 (5 bases). This CDR3 is built from 13 residues. V was clipped by 0 bases and J by 1 base, with 5 bases between them. Germline CDR1 SGHRS, CDR2 YFSETQ. Here the CDR3 reads CASSLGESYEQYF. CDR3 nucleotides: TGCGCCAGCAGCTTGGGGGAGTCCTACGAGCAGTACTTC.

The chain employs TRBV2 and TRBJ1-2; 9 bases line up with TRBD1. This CDR3 has 11 amino acids. The J segment lost 7 bases and the V segment lost 6 bases, leaving 0 bases of the junction unmatched. Germline V gene sequence: CDR1 SNHLY, CDR2 FYNNEI. CDR3 sequence (DNA): TGTGCCAGCAGGACAGGGGGTGGCTACACCTTC. The encoded protein is CASRTGGGYTF.

The chain combines TRBV6-4 with TRBJ2-2; 11 bases align to TRBD1. Germline V gene lookup returns CDR1 MRHNA and CDR2 SNTAGT. This CDR3 has 14 residues. The trim removed 8 bases at V and 4 bases at J, leaving 3 bases unmatched. In DNA, the CDR3 is TGTGCCAGCCGAGGACAGGGGGCCACCGGGGAGCTGTTTTTT. This gives the protein CASRGQGATGELFF.

The chain uses TRBV18 and TRBJ1-5; possible D gene TRBD1, 6 bases. V was pared by 5 bases and J by 6 bases, with 14 bases between. Germline V lookup: CDR1 KGHSH, CDR2 LQKENI. The CDR3 is made up of 14 amino acids. The CDR3 DNA reads TGTGCCAGCTCATTTACAGGGAATCCTCAGCCCCAGCATTTT. Residues: CASSFTGNPQPQHF.

The chain couples TRBV7-9 to TRBJ1-2; 7 positions match TRBD1. Germline CDR1 and CDR2: SEHNR and FQNEAQ (reference sequence). The V and J ends lost 0 bases and 6 bases, in that order; junction bases with no gene match: 1. The CDR3 runs to 13 residues. The CDR3 DNA is TGTGCCAGCAGCTTAGCAGGGGGCAATGGCTACACCTTC. Translated, it gives CASSLAGGNGYTF.